This T cell receptor beta chain was observed in a study of cytomegalovirus exposure and HLA in healthy donors. As for the study in general: For the approximately 400 genotyped donors, more than 65% fell within the Caucasian-associated ancestry cluster.

The PCR employed 60 Vbeta primers together with 13 Jbeta primers. TCRdb's copy holds only in-frame clones and misses some; the assay was immunoSEQ multiplex PCR. The sample lists 150,000 to 200,000 clones, around two thirds occurring once. A word on this clone: Its antigen is unknown.

The CDR3 consists of 13 residues. The ends lost 7 bases at V and 5 bases at J; junction bases unmatched: 5. Germline V gene lookup returns CDR1 MNHNS and CDR2 SASEGT. Whole-study results and caveats: A later analysis associated some 16,000 TCR beta sequences with HLA alleles at a 0.05 false discovery rate. In an earlier analysis, about 87% or about 30%: the productive usage of most TCR beta V segments. Across donors, most TCRs were seen rarely, yet some public ones were widespread.

The specimen sequenced was PBMCs. The chain combines TRBV6-1 with TRBJ1-5; 7 bases fit TRBD1. The source of this sequence is a man aged 25 to 45 in good health and CMV-seropositive. DNA for the CDR3: TGTGCCAGCACCCCTGACAGGGATCAGCCCCAGCATTTT. Translated, it gives CASTPDRDQPQHF.